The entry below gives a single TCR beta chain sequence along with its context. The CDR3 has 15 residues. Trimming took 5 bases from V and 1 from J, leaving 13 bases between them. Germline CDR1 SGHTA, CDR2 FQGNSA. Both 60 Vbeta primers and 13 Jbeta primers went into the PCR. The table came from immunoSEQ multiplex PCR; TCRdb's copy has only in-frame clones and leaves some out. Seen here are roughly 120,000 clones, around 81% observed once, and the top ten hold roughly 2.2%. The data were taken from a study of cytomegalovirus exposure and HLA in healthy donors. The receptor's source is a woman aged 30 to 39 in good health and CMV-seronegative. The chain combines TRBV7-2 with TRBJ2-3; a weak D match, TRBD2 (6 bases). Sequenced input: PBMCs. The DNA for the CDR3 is TGTGCCAGCAGCCCCGACTCGGGAGGCACAGATACGCAGTATTTT. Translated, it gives CASSPDSGGTDTQYF.